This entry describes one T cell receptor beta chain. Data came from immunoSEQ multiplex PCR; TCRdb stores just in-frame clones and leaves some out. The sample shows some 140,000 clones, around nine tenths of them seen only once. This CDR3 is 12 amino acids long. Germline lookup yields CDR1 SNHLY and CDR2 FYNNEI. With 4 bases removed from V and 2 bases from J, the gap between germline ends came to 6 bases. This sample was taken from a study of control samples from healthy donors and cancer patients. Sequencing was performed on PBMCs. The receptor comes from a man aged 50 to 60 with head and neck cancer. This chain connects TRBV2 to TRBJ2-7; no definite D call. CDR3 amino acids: CASSGITYEQYF. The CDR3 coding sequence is TGTGCCAGCAGTGGGATCACCTACGAGCAGTACTTC.